This TCR beta chain was identified in a study of cytomegalovirus exposure and HLA in healthy donors. Overall study findings and caveats: The classifier reportedly diagnosed cytomegalovirus status with high specificity and sensitivity. Most of the CMV-associated TCR beta chains (in a later analysis) appeared to be HLA-restricted.

With regard to this clone: Its antigen is not known.

Both 60 Vbeta primers and 13 Jbeta primers went into the PCR. The table came from immunoSEQ multiplex PCR; TCRdb's copy has only in-frame clones and leaves some out. Here the sample spans just over 95,000 clones, about four fifths being singletons. This receptor was obtained from a middle-aged woman in good health and CMV-seropositive. Sequenced: PBMCs.

The CDR3 here is CASSHHSGDTQYF. The DNA for the CDR3 is TGTGCCAGCAGCCACCATAGCGGTGATACGCAGTATTTT. The chain is built from TRBV4-2 and TRBJ2-3; D possibly corresponds to TRBD2 (6 bases). The germline V gene encodes CDR1 LGHNA and CDR2 YNFKEQ. Trimming pared 3 bases from V and 6 bases from J, leaving 10 bases between. The CDR3 extends over 13 amino acids.